The 5 T cell receptor beta chains given below trace back to one sample, sequenced in a study of blood T cell repertoires in COVID-19. Sequencing used immunoSEQ multiplex PCR; TCRdb keeps in-frame clones, though not all of them. The data hold some 220,000 clones, with approximately 85% observed a single time. Source material: peripheral blood. These receptor sequences come from a woman between 65 and 79 years old with COVID-19, enrolled during active disease.

CDR3 bases: TGCGCCAGCAGCTTCCTAGCGGATACCTACGAGCAGTACTTC. Amino acid sequence: CASSFLADTYEQYF. The chain has TRBV5-1 and TRBJ2-7; 7 bases are shared with TRBD2. V was clipped by 2 bases and J by 2 bases; unmatched bases: 4. Germline lookup yields CDR1 SGHRS and CDR2 YFSETQ. CDR3 size: 14 residues.

This chain connects TRBV27 to TRBJ2-7, with 7 bases that match TRBD2. This CDR3 has 17 amino acids. The germline CDR1 and CDR2 sequences are MNHEY and SMNVEV (reference sequence). V gave up 3 bases and J gave up 0 bases; unmatched junction bases: 11. The CDR3 here is CASSFLTSGGLSYEQYF. CDR3 bases: TGTGCCAGCAGTTTTTTGACATCGGGGGGACTCTCCTACGAGCAGTACTTC.

This chain uses TRBV12-3 or TRBV12-4 with TRBJ2-7; tentatively, D is TRBD1 (5 bases). The CDR3 is 13 residues long. Deletions cut 3 bases from V and 3 bases from J, with 9 bases between. The CDR3 here is CASSLAGHYEQYF. CDR3 nucleotide sequence: TGTGCCAGCAGTTTGGCTGGACACTACGAGCAGTACTTC.

This sequence joins TRBV5-6 and TRBJ1-2; maybe TRBD1 (6 bases). Trimming took 2 bases from V and 8 from J, leaving 16 bases between them. Germline V gene sequence: CDR1 SGHDT, CDR2 YYEEEE. CDR3 size: 14 residues. The CDR3 region is CASSFDRSSGGYTF. The CDR3 DNA reads TGTGCCAGCAGCTTCGACAGGTCTTCAGGGGGCTACACCTTC.

This clone was seen a few times. V usage is TRBV9 and J usage is TRBJ2-5; 10 bases line up with TRBD2. This CDR3 has 15 residues. CDR1 is SGDLS and CDR2 is YYNGEE in the germline V gene. The junction had 3 bases not matched to a gene; V was cut back by 0 bases and J by 4 bases. The CDR3 spells CASSVALAGAETQYF. CDR3 nucleotides: TGTGCCAGCAGCGTAGCTCTAGCGGGGGCAGAGACCCAGTACTTC.